Listed below are T cell receptor beta chains from one sample, sequenced in a study of T cell clonotyping in hematopoietic cell transplantation. Profiling relied on immunoSEQ multiplex PCR, and the TCRdb table lists in-frame clones only, not all of them. The table records about 4,000 clones, around three quarters of them present only once. The sequencing used peripheral blood mononuclear cells, collected at the time of graft-versus-host disease after allogeneic stem cell transplant. All receptors derive from a female patient aged 45-65 years who had an allogeneic stem cell transplant from an unrelated donor, so the T cells may come from the graft donor. Some clones in this sample may be carry-over from other donors' samples. Each CDR3 is given with its conserved first and last residue. A D gene is named only where the DNA matches it firmly. Size values are once, few and many counts, or a class for expanded clones, and some rows have none.

clone_size cdr3_length j_call d_call v_call cdr3_nt cdr3_aa
NA 15 TRBJ2-1 TRBD2 TRBV6-5 TGTGCCAGCAAAGACCTAGCGGGGGGGGACAATGAGCAGTTCTTC CASKDLAGGDNEQFF
NA 16 TRBJ2-3 TRBD2 TRBV10-1 TGCGCCAGCAGTGAGTGGACTAGCGGGGACACAGATACGCAGTATTTT CASSEWTSGDTDTQYF
NA 14 TRBJ2-5 NA TRBV5-6 TGTGCCAGCAGCTTGCAGCCAGTTAAAGAGACCCAGTACTTC CASSLQPVKETQYF
hyperexpanded 16 TRBJ1-5 TRBD1 TRBV7-9 TGTGCCAGCAGCTTAGCGGGACAGTCACTCAATCAGCCCCAGCATTTT CASSLAGQSLNQPQHF
NA 14 TRBJ1-6 NA TRBV14 TGTGCCAGCAGCCAGCCAGGGATGCATTCACCCCTCCACTTT CASSQPGMHSPLHF
NA 12 TRBJ1-2 TRBD1 TRBV2 TGTGCCAGTATGGGACAGGGGAATGGCTACACCTTC CASMGQGNGYTF
NA 14 TRBJ2-5 NA TRBV25-1 TGTGCCAGCAGCCAAGCCGCCCCGGGGGAGACCCAGTACTTC CASSQAAPGETQYF
NA 14 TRBJ1-1 NA TRBV6-4 TGTGCCAGCAGTGCGGGGGGGGTGAACACTGAAGCTTTCTTT CASSAGGVNTEAFF
NA 15 TRBJ1-1 NA TRBV14 TGTGCCAGCAGCCAAGCCGGGGCCCTTCAAACTGAAGCTTTCTTT CASSQAGALQTEAFF
few 15 TRBJ1-4 NA TRBV19 TGTGCCAGTAGTGGTTCGGGGGCAACTAATGAAAAACTGTTTTTT CASSGSGATNEKLFF
once 13 TRBJ1-5 TRBD1 TRBV28 TGTGCCAGCAGCCTGACAGGGAATCAGCCCCAGCATTTT CASSLTGNQPQHF
NA 14 TRBJ2-2 TRBD1 TRBV6-4 TGTGCCAGCAGGCCGGGACAGGGGTCCGGGGAGCTGTTTTTT CASRPGQGSGELFF
NA 11 TRBJ1-1 NA TRBV2 TGTGCCAGCAGGACGAACACTGAAGCTTTCTTT CASRTNTEAFF
NA 17 TRBJ1-4 NA TRBV7-6 TGTGCCAGCAGCTTAGTCTTGGCAGGGCCAACTAATGAAAAACTGTTTTTT CASSLVLAGPTNEKLFF
NA 15 TRBJ1-1 NA TRBV7-6 TGTGCCAGCAGCTTAGCGCTGAGGTTGAACACTGAAGCTTTCTTT CASSLALRLNTEAFF
NA 12 TRBJ2-2 NA TRBV5-6 TGTGCCAGCAACCCTAGCCCCGGGGAGCTGTTTTTT CASNPSPGELFF
once 15 TRBJ2-5 TRBD1 TRBV9 TGTGCCAGCAGCGCCCGGGACAGGGTAGGAGAGACCCAGTACTTC CASSARDRVGETQYF
NA 18 TRBJ2-6 NA TRBV4-2 TGTGCCAGCAGCCAAGAGAGGGCAGTCGCTTCTGGGGCCAACGTCCTGACTTTC CASSQERAVASGANVLTF
NA 11 TRBJ2-1 NA TRBV11-3 TGTGCCAGCAGCCCCGGTGTGGAGCAGTTCTTC CASSPGVEQFF
NA 15 TRBJ1-6 NA TRBV27 TGTGCCAGCAGGGAGGGGGTAGCCTATAATTCACCCCTCCACTTT CASREGVAYNSPLHF
NA 12 TRBJ2-7 NA TRBV7-9 TGTGCCAGCAGCCCCCTAGCCTACGAGCAGTACTTC CASSPLAYEQYF
NA 16 TRBJ1-6 TRBD1 TRBV7-9 TGTGCCAGCAGCCGGACAGGGTATACCTATAATTCACCCCTCCACTTT CASSRTGYTYNSPLHF
NA 13 TRBJ2-7 NA TRBV2 TGTGCCAGCAGTGTGGACCCGTTCTACGAGCAGTACTTC CASSVDPFYEQYF
NA 17 TRBJ2-1 TRBD2 TRBV9 TGTGCCAGCAGCGTAACTAGCGGGATCGGGACCTACAATGAGCAGTTCTTC CASSVTSGIGTYNEQFF
NA 12 TRBJ2-5 TRBD2 TRBV30 TGTGCCTGTACTAGCGGCCAAGAGACCCAGTACTTC CACTSGQETQYF
NA 18 TRBJ2-3 NA TRBV4-1 TGCGCCAGCAGCCAAGAGCCAGCGGGCGGGGAGCCCACAGATACGCAGTATTTT CASSQEPAGGEPTDTQYF
NA 14 TRBJ2-7 NA TRBV4-1 TGCGCCAGCAGCCAAGAAAGCCAGGCCTACGAGCAGTACTTC CASSQESQAYEQYF
few 15 TRBJ2-1 TRBD2 TRBV19 TGTGCCAGTAGGGTCTCTAGCGGGGCCTACAATGAGCAGTTCTTC CASRVSSGAYNEQFF
NA 15 TRBJ1-2 NA TRBV7-6 TGTGCCAGCAGTTTCAAAGCGGGGGCGCCGAATGGCTACACCTTC CASSFKAGAPNGYTF
once 14 TRBJ2-7 TRBD1 TRBV2 TGTGCCAGCAGATCCCAGGGGGCGTCCTACGAGCAGTACTTC CASRSQGASYEQYF
NA 15 TRBJ1-6 NA TRBV5-1 TGCGCCAGCAGCTTGGACGGGGGGTCCAATTCACCCCTCCACTTT CASSLDGGSNSPLHF
few 11 TRBJ2-7 NA TRBV11-3 TGTGCCAGCAGCTTCCGGAGGGAGCAGTACTTC CASSFRREQYF
NA 19 TRBJ2-2 TRBD2 TRBV7-2 TGTGCCAGCAGCTTCCCGGGACTAGCGGGGGCCCCGAACACCGGGGAGCTGTTTTTT CASSFPGLAGAPNTGELFF
NA 14 TRBJ1-2 TRBD1 TRBV5-6 TGTGCCAGCAGCCCTGACAGGGAGAACTATGGCTACACCTTC CASSPDRENYGYTF
NA 17 TRBJ2-6 TRBD1 TRBV4-1 TGCGCCAGCAGCCAAGGGGCAGGGGGCACTGGGGCCAACGTCCTGACTTTC CASSQGAGGTGANVLTF
large 14 TRBJ2-5 NA TRBV4-2 TGTGCCAGCAGCCAAGCCGCCCCGGGGGAGACCCAGTACTTC CASSQAAPGETQYF
NA 14 TRBJ1-2 TRBD1 TRBV5-1 TGCGCCAGCAGCGCGGGGGACAGCTTCTATGGCTACACCTTC CASSAGDSFYGYTF
NA 14 TRBJ2-2 NA TRBV2 TGTGCCAGCACCCCATTGGGCGGACCCGGGGAGCTGTTTTTT CASTPLGGPGELFF
NA 13 TRBJ2-5 NA TRBV5-6 TGTGCCAGCAGCTGGACGACAGAAGAGACCCAGTACTTC CASSWTTEETQYF
NA 14 TRBJ2-1 TRBD2 TRBV14 TGTGCCAGCAGCCCTCAGCGGGGGGGCAGGGAGCAGTTCTTC CASSPQRGGREQFF
few 15 TRBJ2-3 TRBD2 TRBV7-3 TGTGCCAGCAGGCCTACTAGCGGGGGGATGGATACGCAGTATTTT CASRPTSGGMDTQYF
NA 16 TRBJ1-5 NA TRBV10-1 TGCGCCAGCAGTGAGTCCTCACGGTATAGCAATCAGCCCCAGCATTTT CASSESSRYSNQPQHF
NA 16 TRBJ2-5 TRBD2 TRBV11-3 TGTGCCAGCAGCTTAGGGGGGGGTCTCCTACAAGAGACCCAGTACTTC CASSLGGGLLQETQYF
medium-sized 13 TRBJ1-1 NA TRBV25-1 TGTGCCAGCAGTGAAACTGGGCTTTCTGAAGCTTTCTTT CASSETGLSEAFF
NA 14 TRBJ2-7 NA TRBV7-3 TGTGCCAGCAGCTTAGACCTTTCGTCCCACGAGCAGTACTTC CASSLDLSSHEQYF
few 13 TRBJ1-6 NA TRBV7-8 TGTGCCAGCAGCTTATGGTGGGGGAGGTCCCTCCACTTT CASSLWWGRSLHF
NA 14 TRBJ2-1 NA TRBV7-6 TGTGCCAGCAGCCCCGTCCAGGGGTTGATTGGGCAGTTCTTC CASSPVQGLIGQFF
NA 17 TRBJ2-1 NA TRBV28 TGTGCCAGCAGTTTATTCGCAGATGGGGAAAGTCAGGATGAGCAGTTCTTC CASSLFADGESQDEQFF
few 15 TRBJ2-1 TRBD2 TRBV27 TGTGCCAGCAGTTTACTAGCGGGGTCTTACAATGAGCAGTTCTTC CASSLLAGSYNEQFF
NA 13 TRBJ1-5 NA TRBV4-1 TGCGCCAGCAGCCAAGTAGAACATCAGCCCCAGCATTTT CASSQVEHQPQHF